Below are 29 T cell receptor beta chains sequenced from a single sample in a study of cytomegalovirus exposure and HLA in healthy donors. PCR was performed using 60 Vbeta and 13 Jbeta primers. Data came from immunoSEQ multiplex PCR; TCRdb stores just in-frame clones and leaves some out. This sample has 150,000 or so clones; about 75% occur once, and the top ten carry 6% to 7%. Sample: PBMCs. All receptors come from a man aged 35-49 years in good health and CMV-seropositive.

J is TRBJ2-1 and V is TRBV5-4, with a possible D match to TRBD1 (5 bases). V lost 4 bases and J lost 3, with 5 bases in between. Germline assignment: CDR1 SGHNT and CDR2 YYREEE (reference sequence). CDR3 length: 12 amino acids. The CDR3 sequence: CASSQGYNEQFF. The CDR3 coding sequence is TGTGCCAGCAGCCAGGGCTACAATGAGCAGTTCTTC.

V is TRBV25-1 and J is TRBJ2-3, with 9 bases lining up with TRBD2. Germline values: CDR1 MGHDK, CDR2 SYGVNS. The V segment lost 6 bases and the J segment 1 base; nucleotides outside the gene matches: 8. There are 16 residues in the CDR3. The CDR3 nucleotides read TGTGCCAGCAGCCCGAGACTAGCGGCTGGCACAGATACGCAGTATTTT. Residues: CASSPRLAAGTDTQYF. The full variable domain, completed using reference TRBV25-1 and TRBJ2-3, is EADIYQTPRYLVIGTGKKITLECSQTMGHDKMYWYQQDPGMELHLIHYSYGVNSTEKGDLSSESTVSRIRTEHFPLTLESARPSHTSQYLCASSPRLAAGTDTQYFGPGTRLTVL.

V is TRBV28 and J is TRBJ2-2; 10 positions match TRBD2. Germline V gives CDR1 MDHEN, CDR2 SYDVKM. Losses at the gene ends were 5 bases for V and 4 bases for J; bases not matched to a gene: 7. The CDR3 covers 16 residues. The CDR3 DNA reads TGTGCCAGCAGTAGGGTAGCGGGGGGCAGCACCGGGGAGCTGTTTTTT. The encoded protein is CASSRVAGGSTGELFF.

This clone has only one observation. This specimen includes other DNA sequences encoding the same CDR3. The chain couples TRBV30 to TRBJ2-7; 8 nucleotides align to TRBD1. Germline CDR1 is GTSNPN and CDR2 is SVGIG (reference sequence). The CDR3 has 14 residues. V was pared by 5 bases and J by 0 bases, with 6 bases of the junction left unmatched. The chain's CDR3 is CAWRDRGSSYEQYF. DNA for the CDR3: TGTGCCTGGCGCGACAGGGGAAGCTCCTACGAGCAGTACTTC.

V and J are TRBV6-5 and TRBJ1-1, with D possibly TRBD1 on 5 matching bases. The CDR3 extends over 14 amino acids. V lost 5 bases to trimming and J lost 0 bases, with 10 bases between them. The germline V gene has CDR1 MNHEY and CDR2 SVGAGI. The CDR3 coding sequence is TGTGCCAGCAGTCGACAGCTATTGAACACTGAAGCTTTCTTT. It translates to CASSRQLLNTEAFF.

This clone came up once. This rearrangement joins TRBV19 to TRBJ1-2; TRBD1 matches 7 bases. The CDR3 is made up of 15 amino acids. Looked up from germline, CDR1 is LNHDA and CDR2 is SQIVND (reference sequence). The junction had 17 bases not matched to a gene; V was cut back by 8 bases and J by 8 bases. CDR3 loop: CASSLSGGSFGGYTF. The CDR3 bases are TGTGCCAGTTCGTTATCAGGGGGGTCCTTTGGCGGCTACACCTTC.

The rearrangement links TRBV11-3 to TRBJ2-7; TRBD2 matches 10 bases. Germline CDR1 SGHNT, CDR2 YENEEA. This CDR3 spans 15 amino acids. The J segment lost 3 bases and the V segment lost 4 bases, leaving 6 bases of the junction unmatched. The CDR3 DNA sequence: TGTGCCAGCAGCTCACTAGCGGGAAGCTACTACGAGCAGTACTTC. This sequence encodes CASSSLAGSYYEQYF.

The V gene is TRBV5-6, the J gene TRBJ2-5, with no clear D. In germline, CDR1 is SGHDT, CDR2 YYEEEE. The ends were cut back, 2 bases at V and 5 bases at J, with 7 bases in the middle. This CDR3 has 12 residues. The CDR3 nucleotides read TGTGCCAGCAGCTTCGGGTTTGAGACCCAGTACTTC. Translating it yields CASSFGFETQYF.

The gene calls are TRBV15 and TRBJ1-2, with D uncertain. The CDR3 has 15 amino acids. V lost 0 bases to trimming and J lost 2 bases, with 10 bases between them. Germline CDR1 LNHNV, CDR2 YYDKDF (reference sequence). The CDR3 DNA reads TGTGCCACCAGCAGAGATCACTTCGTGAACTATGGCTACACCTTC. It yields the protein CATSRDHFVNYGYTF.

In its sample, this clone was seen once. The chain employs TRBV7-2 and TRBJ2-2; TRBD2 aligns across 9 bases. CDR1 is SGHTA, CDR2 FQGNSA, per germline. Germline trimming cut 1 base from V and 7 bases from J; bases unmatched to any gene: 4. The CDR3 extends over 15 amino acids. CDR3 in amino acids: CASSLEGTSIGELFF. The CDR3 bases are TGTGCCAGCAGCTTAGAAGGGACTAGCATCGGGGAGCTGTTTTTT.

The chain employs TRBV11-3 and TRBJ1-2, with TRBD1 as a possible D gene (5 bases). There are 15 residues in the CDR3. V was trimmed by 0 bases and J by 3 bases, leaving 11 bases between them. The germline V gene has CDR1 SGHNT and CDR2 YENEEA. CDR3 in amino acids: CASSLDSAGDYGYTF. The CDR3 DNA is TGTGCCAGCAGCTTAGATTCAGCGGGGGACTATGGCTACACCTTC.

Only a few counts were recorded for this clone. The chain employs TRBV18 and TRBJ2-2; the match to TRBD1 covers 9 bases. J gave up 3 bases and V 2 bases, and 1 base lay outside the gene matches. Per the germline V gene, CDR1 is KGHSH and CDR2 is LQKENI. The CDR3 covers 15 residues. CDR3 protein: CASSPRTGDTGELFF. CDR3 nucleotide sequence: TGTGCCAGCTCACCAAGGACAGGGGACACCGGGGAGCTGTTTTTT.

The V gene is TRBV4-2, the J gene TRBJ1-2, with D perhaps TRBD1 (6 bases). The CDR3 covers 15 residues. Deletions cut 0 bases from V and 3 bases from J, with 11 bases between. Per the germline V gene, CDR1 is LGHNA and CDR2 is YNFKEQ. CDR3 coding DNA: TGTGCCAGCAGCCAAGATCTGAGGACAGACTATGGCTACACCTTC. Encoded protein: CASSQDLRTDYGYTF.

This rearrangement joins TRBV28 to TRBJ1-5; D is perhaps TRBD1 (6 bases). This CDR3 is 16 amino acids long. V was pared by 5 bases and J by 1 base, with 15 bases between. Germline assignment: CDR1 MDHEN and CDR2 SYDVKM. CDR3 protein: CASSRTGIESNQPQHF. DNA of the CDR3: TGTGCCAGCAGTAGAACAGGGATCGAGAGCAATCAGCCCCAGCATTTT.

A few counts support this clone. The chain recombines TRBV11-3 with TRBJ2-7; 8 nucleotides line up with TRBD1. After removal of 1 base from V and 3 bases from J, the junction contained 5 bases not matched to a gene. Per germline, CDR1 SGHNT and CDR2 YENEEA. The CDR3 covers 15 residues. The CDR3 coding sequence is TGTGCCAGCAGCTTAGTGGGGACAGGTATCTACGAGCAGTACTTC. Residues: CASSLVGTGIYEQYF.

This clone was detected only a few times. This sequence joins TRBV30 and TRBJ1-4, with D unclear. Germline-derived CDR1 and CDR2 are GTSNPN and SVGIG (reference sequence). The CDR3 consists of 15 residues. The V end was cut by 7 bases, the J end by 0 bases, with 15 bases between. Here the CDR3 reads CAYSRQIATNEKLFF. The CDR3 DNA reads TGTGCCTATTCTAGGCAGATTGCAACTAATGAAAAACTGTTTTTT.

The count of this clone is one. The chain couples TRBV2 to TRBJ2-5; 11 bases map to TRBD2. Germline values: CDR1 SNHLY, CDR2 FYNNEI. V gave up 4 bases and J gave up 5 bases; unmatched junction bases: 9. The CDR3 is 16 amino acids. CDR3 residues: CASSAVLAGVGETQYF. CDR3 nucleotide sequence: TGTGCCAGCAGTGCAGTACTAGCGGGAGTCGGGGAGACCCAGTACTTC.

V usage is TRBV7-2 and J usage is TRBJ1-5; a weak D match, TRBD1 (6 bases). The CDR3 length is 16 residues. Trimming stripped 0 bases from V and 5 bases from J, with 14 bases between. Germline lookup yields CDR1 SGHTA and CDR2 FQGNSA. In DNA form, the CDR3 reads TGTGCCAGCAGCTTAGCGAGTGGCAGGGGTCATCAGCCCCAGCATTTT. Its protein is CASSLASGRGHQPQHF.

The rearrangement links TRBV5-6 to TRBJ1-1; maybe TRBD1 (5 bases). CDR1 is SGHDT and CDR2 is YYEEEE in the germline V gene. V dropped 5 bases and J dropped 0 bases, with 11 bases sitting between them. The length of the CDR3 is 14 residues. The CDR3 bases are TGTGCCAGCAGGACGGGGGTCATGAACACTGAAGCTTTCTTT. Protein sequence: CASRTGVMNTEAFF.

The chain recombines TRBV27 with TRBJ2-1, with D perhaps TRBD2 (5 bases). V lost 3 bases and J 0 bases, leaving 15 bases between the germline ends. The CDR3 is made up of 17 amino acids. Germline CDR1 reads MNHEY; CDR2 reads SMNVEV (reference sequence). CDR3 in DNA: TGTGCCAGCAGTTTCCTTGCTGGGAGCCCCTCCTACAATGAGCAGTTCTTC. Its protein is CASSFLAGSPSYNEQFF.

The V gene is TRBV5-1, the J gene TRBJ1-1, with 12 bases fitting TRBD1. Germline trimming cut 1 base from V and 6 bases from J; bases unmatched to any gene: 4. Germline V lookup: CDR1 SGHRS, CDR2 YFSETQ. This CDR3 has 15 residues. Here the CDR3 reads CASSLRDRGPAEAFF. For the CDR3, the DNA is TGCGCCAGCAGCTTGAGGGACAGGGGGCCCGCTGAAGCTTTCTTT. Using reference TRBV5-1 and TRBJ1-1 for the parts outside the CDR3, the full variable domain is KAGVTQTPRYLIKTRGQQVTLSCSPISGHRSVSWYQQTPGQGLQFLFEYFSETQRNKGNFPGRFSGRQFSNSRSEMNVSTLELGDSALYLCASSLRDRGPAEAFFGQGTRLTVV.

This chain links TRBV27 with TRBJ2-7; D ambiguous. Germline lookup yields CDR1 MNHEY and CDR2 SMNVEV (reference sequence). The CDR3 covers 12 residues. Trimming shortened V by 3 bases and J by 3 bases, and 6 bases separated the two germline ends. The CDR3 sequence: CASSLSNYEQYF. CDR3 nucleotides: TGTGCCAGCAGTTTGAGTAACTACGAGCAGTACTTC.

The chain uses TRBV5-5 and TRBJ1-1; D is undetermined. V was clipped by 1 base and J by 2 bases, with 6 bases between them. The CDR3 loop spans 13 amino acids. CDR1 and CDR2 (germline): SGHKS, YYEKEE (reference sequence). The CDR3 DNA follows: TGTGCCAGCAGCTTGACGACAAACACTGAAGCTTTCTTT. It yields the protein CASSLTTNTEAFF.

This chain links TRBV5-1 with TRBJ1-2; D is unclear. Trimming pared 0 bases from V and 0 bases from J, leaving 6 bases between. The CDR3 has 14 residues. Germline V gene sequence: CDR1 SGHRS, CDR2 YFSETQ. The CDR3 spells CASSLVAANYGYTF. The CDR3 DNA reads as TGCGCCAGCAGCTTGGTAGCAGCTAACTATGGCTACACCTTC.

The J gene is TRBJ1-5, the V gene TRBV4-1; TRBD1 might be the D (6 bases). The CDR3 extends over 16 amino acids. Between the trimmed V and J ends, which lost 0 bases and 0 bases, there was a span of 9 bases. CDR1 MGHRA and CDR2 YSYEKL come from the germline V gene. The CDR3 reads CASSQDGQFSNQPQHF. The CDR3 DNA follows: TGCGCCAGCAGCCAAGACGGACAGTTTAGCAATCAGCCCCAGCATTTT.

The chain couples TRBV10-3 to TRBJ2-5; D ambiguous. The end of the DNA fits TRBJ2-7 better, so the J call may be wrong. The CDR3 covers 11 residues. Per germline, CDR1 ENHRY and CDR2 SYGVKD. CDR3 sequence (DNA): TGTGCCACCAAAGTAGATCTCGAGCAGTACTTC. Its protein product is CATKVDLEQYF.

This chain connects TRBV6-5 to TRBJ2-3, with 10 bases matching TRBD2. Germline CDR1 is MNHEY and CDR2 is SVGAGI. Trimming at V came to 2 bases and at J to 3 bases, leaving 5 bases not matched to a gene. The CDR3 consists of 16 residues. The CDR3 here is CASSYRLAGDTDTQYF. CDR3 nucleotide sequence: TGTGCCAGCAGTTACCGCCTAGCGGGAGATACAGATACGCAGTATTTT.

The chain uses TRBV9 and TRBJ2-4; 9 bases line up with TRBD2. CDR1 SGDLS and CDR2 YYNGEE come from the germline V gene. With V trimmed by 0 bases and J by 0 bases, 13 bases remained unmatched. This CDR3 has 20 residues. In nucleotides, the CDR3 is TGTGCCAGCAGCGTAGGAGGTCTAGCGGGGACCCTCCTAGCCAAAAACATTCAGTACTTC. Residues: CASSVGGLAGTLLAKNIQYF.

The CDR3 DNA reads TGCGCCAGCACCAACCCGGGGAGCGGGGATTACAATGAGCAGTTCTTC. This codes for CASTNPGSGDYNEQFF. This rearrangement joins TRBV10-2 to TRBJ2-1; 7 bases match TRBD2. This CDR3 contains 16 residues. The junction had 13 bases not matched to a gene; V was cut back by 7 bases and J by 4 bases. Germline V CDR1 and CDR2: WSHSY, SAAADI.